The sequence of this TCR beta chain was determined in a study of blood T cell repertoires in COVID-19. Across the whole study: T cells, B-cell-depleted T cells, or PBMCs provided the cDNA or gDNA that served as material.

CDR1 and CDR2 from the germline V gene are MDHEN and SYDVKM. The length of the CDR3 is 16 residues. Losses at the gene ends were 3 bases for V and 2 bases for J; bases not matched to a gene: 1. In the original analysis: Reference gene primer amplification in the assay estimated nucleated cell counts. This table comes from immunoSEQ multiplex PCR, and its TCRdb copy is limited to in-frame clones, with some not included. That table furnishes V, J and clone size, whereas the DNA furnished D and trimming. This table holds about 90,000 clones, around 94% found once. The source material was peripheral blood. This clonotype originated in a woman aged 60 to 75 with active COVID-19. The chain links TRBV28 to TRBJ2-1, with 13 bases lining up with TRBD2. The CDR3: CASSFTSGRAYNEQFF. The CDR3 DNA sequence: TGTGCCAGCAGTTTCACTAGCGGGAGGGCCTACAATGAGCAGTTCTTC.